A selection of T cell receptor beta chains follows, all from one sample in a study of human T cells and chemical hapten exposure. Each CDR3 protein gets one entry after TCRdb re-called the 5' RACE reads with MiXCR. The sample records more than 60,000 distinct CDR3 sequences, approximately 15% being singletons. These TCRs come from a female donor in good health. Both conserved end residues are part of each CDR3. The D gene is left open where the match is weak. Part of the rows lack a size; the others show once, few, many or a class for expanded clones.

j_call	clone_size	v_call	cdr3_length	d_call	cdr3_aa	cdr3_nt
TRBJ1-5	NA	TRBV12-3/TRBV12-4	15	NA	CASSLAVGENQPQHF	TGTGCCAGCAGTTTAGCGGTCGGTGAAAATCAGCCCCAGCATTTT
TRBJ1-3	many	TRBV2	14	NA	CASSFPRGGNTIYF	TGTGCCAGCTCTTTCCCTAGAGGTGGAAACACCATATATTTT
TRBJ1-1	few	TRBV27	14	NA	CAISRAGRGTEAFF	TGTGCCATCTCCCGGGCAGGCCGGGGGACTGAAGCTTTCTTT
TRBJ1-1	NA	TRBV6-5	14	NA	CASSYIGRNTEAFF	TGTGCCAGCAGTTATATTGGGAGGAACACTGAAGCTTTCTTT
TRBJ2-1	NA	TRBV24-1	17	TRBD2	CATSDYLGSGRGGEQFF	TGTGCCACCAGTGACTATTTGGGTAGCGGGAGGGGCGGTGAGCAGTTCTTC
TRBJ1-2	NA	TRBV6-6	12	NA	CASRDPIYGYTF	TGTGCCAGCAGAGACCCGATCTATGGCTACACCTTC
TRBJ1-2	NA	TRBV5-1	17	TRBD1	CASSLTGGRSANYGYTF	TGCGCCAGCAGCTTAACAGGGGGCCGCTCGGCTAACTATGGCTACACCTTC
TRBJ1-2	NA	TRBV28	15	TRBD1	CASSRPGQGASGYTF	TGTGCCAGCAGTCGTCCGGGACAGGGGGCTTCTGGCTACACCTTC
TRBJ1-5	few	TRBV12-3/TRBV12-4	13	NA	CASSRIENQPQHF	TGTGCCAGCAGCCGCATCGAGAATCAGCCCCAGCATTTT
TRBJ1-1	NA	TRBV21-1	14	NA	CASSLPGGLGEAFF	TGTGCCAGCAGCTTGCCAGGGGGCCTAGGTGAAGCTTTCTTT
TRBJ2-3	many	TRBV27	15	TRBD1	CASRPPGQDKDTQYF	TGTGCCAGCAGACCGCCGGGACAGGATAAAGATACGCAGTATTTT
TRBJ2-6	NA	TRBV7-8	17	TRBD1	CASSLGDRGNGANVLTF	TGTGCCAGCAGCTTAGGGGACAGGGGGAATGGGGCCAACGTCCTGACTTTC
TRBJ2-1	NA	TRBV4-1	16	NA	CASSQDPGIPYNEQFF	TGCGCCAGCAGCCAAGATCCAGGGATCCCCTACAATGAGCAGTTCTTC
TRBJ1-2	NA	TRBV7-2	16	NA	CASSAYSGTLNYGYTF	TGTGCCAGCAGCGCCTACTCCGGGACACTGAACTATGGCTACACCTTC
TRBJ2-5	NA	TRBV5-6	16	TRBD2	CASSLYLSGGRETQYF	TGTGCCAGCAGCTTATACCTTAGCGGGGGGCGAGAGACCCAGTACTTC
TRBJ1-2	NA	TRBV7-8	17	NA	CASSPGVMRMRPYGYTF	TGTGCCAGCAGCCCCGGAGTAATGAGAATGCGGCCCTATGGCTACACCTTC
TRBJ1-5	NA	TRBV7-9	14	NA	CASSVGGSNQPQHF	TGTGCCAGCAGCGTAGGGGGTAGCAATCAGCCCCAGCATTTT
TRBJ1-2	few	TRBV7-9	12	NA	CASSLLDSGYTF	TGTGCCAGCAGCTTACTAGACTCTGGCTACACCTTC
TRBJ1-1	few	TRBV3-1	13	NA	CASSQAMGQWAFF	TGTGCCAGCAGCCAAGCCATGGGACAATGGGCTTTCTTT
TRBJ2-2	NA	TRBV7-8	14	NA	CASSLSASTGELFF	TGTGCCAGCAGCTTATCCGCGAGCACCGGGGAGCTGTTTTTT
TRBJ2-7	few	TRBV28	16	TRBD2	CASSLGFAGVADEQYF	TGTGCCAGCAGTTTGGGGTTCGCGGGAGTAGCGGACGAGCAGTACTTC
TRBJ2-1	NA	TRBV28	20	NA	CASSPGQLHQVLGSYNEQFF	TGTGCCAGCAGTCCTGGACAGCTCCACCAGGTCCTAGGGTCCTACAATGAGCAGTTCTTC
TRBJ2-7	few	TRBV10-3	13	NA	CAISVGQTYEQYF	TGTGCCATCAGTGTCGGCCAAACCTACGAGCAGTACTTC
TRBJ2-7	few	TRBV20-1	12	NA	CSAGGRSYEQYF	TGCAGTGCCGGCGGGCGCTCCTACGAGCAGTACTTC
TRBJ1-1	NA	TRBV7-9	13	NA	CASSLIGEGEAFF	TGTGCCAGCAGCTTAATCGGGGAGGGAGAAGCTTTCTTT
TRBJ2-1	few	TRBV11-2	15	TRBD2	CASSLGLAGYNEQFF	TGTGCCAGCAGCTTGGGACTAGCGGGTTACAATGAGCAGTTCTTC
TRBJ2-5	NA	TRBV7-9	16	TRBD2	CASSLVLAGEMETQYF	TGTGCCAGCAGCTTAGTTCTAGCGGGAGAGATGGAGACCCAGTACTTC
TRBJ2-2	many	TRBV4-3	15	NA	CASSRTGTWTGELFF	TGCGCCAGCAGTCGTACAGGGACGTGGACCGGGGAGCTGTTTTTT
TRBJ1-1	NA	TRBV7-6	14	NA	CASSSQTGNTEAFF	TGTGCCAGCAGCTCCCAAACGGGGAACACTGAAGCTTTCTTT
TRBJ2-7	few	TRBV27	15	TRBD2	CASSAPTSGLYEQYF	TGTGCCAGCAGTGCCCCGACTAGCGGCCTATACGAGCAGTACTTC
TRBJ2-3	few	TRBV7-9	13	NA	CASSFMADDTQYF	TGTGCCAGCAGCTTTATGGCAGACGATACGCAGTATTTT
TRBJ2-2	few	TRBV5-5	17	TRBD2	CASSGLLATWETGELFF	TGTGCCAGCAGCGGCTTACTAGCGACGTGGGAGACCGGGGAGCTGTTTTTT
TRBJ1-1	many	TRBV6-6	13	NA	CASSYSAYTEAFF	TGTGCCAGCAGTTACTCGGCTTACACTGAAGCTTTCTTT
TRBJ1-2	NA	TRBV6-5	17	NA	CASSYSLNSGENYGYTF	TGTGCCAGCAGTTACTCGTTGAATTCAGGGGAAAACTATGGCTACACCTTC
TRBJ1-1	few	TRBV29-1	15	TRBD1	CSVERGDSLSLVAFF	TGCAGCGTTGAACGGGGGGACAGTTTATCTTTAGTAGCTTTCTTT
TRBJ2-1	many	TRBV14	16	NA	CASSAIGGYSGNEQFF	TGTGCCAGCAGCGCTATTGGGGGCTACTCTGGGAATGAGCAGTTCTTC
TRBJ2-1	NA	TRBV5-5	18	TRBD2	CASSRLAGVSFSYNEQFF	TGTGCCAGCAGCCGACTAGCGGGGGTATCTTTCTCCTACAATGAGCAGTTCTTT
TRBJ2-1	many	TRBV7-2	15	TRBD2	CASSSGTSTYNEQFF	TGTGCCAGCAGCTCTGGGACTAGCACGTACAATGAGCAGTTCTTC
TRBJ1-2	many	TRBV5-1	14	NA	CASSPARGYYGYTF	TGCGCCAGCAGCCCCGCGAGGGGGTACTATGGCTACACCTTC
TRBJ2-2	NA	TRBV7-2	14	NA	CASSSGRANGELFF	TGTGCCAGCAGCTCCGGCAGGGCCAACGGGGAGCTGTTTTTT
TRBJ2-7	NA	TRBV19	15	NA	CASSVRDPSTYEQYF	TGTGCCAGTAGTGTAAGGGACCCGAGCACCTACGAGCAGTACTTC
TRBJ1-5	medium-sized	TRBV9	15	TRBD1	CASSLTGDDNQPQHF	TGTGCCAGCAGCCTTACAGGGGACGACAATCAGCCCCAGCATTTT
TRBJ2-7	NA	TRBV20-1	12	NA	CSGARVSGEQYF	TGCAGTGGTGCCAGGGTTTCAGGCGAGCAGTACTTC
TRBJ2-5	few	TRBV18	12	NA	CASSPSQETQYF	TGTGCCAGCTCACCCTCTCAAGAGACCCAGTACTTC
TRBJ2-6	NA	TRBV5-5	17	NA	CASSLERGNSGANVLTF	TGTGCCAGCAGCTTGGAGAGGGGGAACTCTGGGGCCAACGTCCTGACTTTC
TRBJ2-7	NA	TRBV5-1	14	NA	CASSPIDGVREQYF	TGCGCCAGCAGCCCCATAGACGGGGTTCGCGAGCAGTACTTC